The present T cell receptor beta chain was sequenced within a study of T cell changes during pregnancy in multiple sclerosis. TCRdb's table, derived via immunoSEQ multiplex PCR, lists solely in-frame clones and lacks some. Of about 64,000 clones detected, just under 95% appear once; the ten largest clones hold roughly 1.5%. In germline, CDR1 is LNHDA, CDR2 SQIVND (reference sequence). Trimming cost V 1 base and J 0 bases, with 11 bases left between them. The CDR3 runs 16 residues. The material sequenced was peripheral blood, taken in the second trimester of pregnancy. The gene calls are TRBV19 and TRBJ2-3, with D uncertain. This clonotype was sampled from a female donor with multiple sclerosis, enrolled in a pregnancy study. Written as DNA, the CDR3 is TGTGCCAGTAGTATAGGGGCATACTCTAGCACAGATACGCAGTATTTT. Translating gives CASSIGAYSSTDTQYF.